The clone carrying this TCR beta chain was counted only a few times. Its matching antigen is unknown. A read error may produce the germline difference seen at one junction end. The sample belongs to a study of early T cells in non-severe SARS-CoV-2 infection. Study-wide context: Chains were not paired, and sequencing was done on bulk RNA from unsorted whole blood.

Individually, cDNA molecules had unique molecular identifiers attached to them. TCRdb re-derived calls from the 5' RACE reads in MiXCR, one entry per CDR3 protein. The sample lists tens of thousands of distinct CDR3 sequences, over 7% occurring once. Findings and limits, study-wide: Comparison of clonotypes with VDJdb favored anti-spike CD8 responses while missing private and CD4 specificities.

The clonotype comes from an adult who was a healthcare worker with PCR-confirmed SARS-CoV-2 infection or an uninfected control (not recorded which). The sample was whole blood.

The CDR3 is CASSPTGESPLHF. CDR3 sequence (DNA): TGTGCCAGCTCACCGACAGGGGAATCACCCCTCCATTTT. The rearrangement links TRBV18 to TRBJ1-6; 8 nucleotides match TRBD1. CDR1 KGHSH and CDR2 LQKENI come from the germline V gene. This CDR3 has 13 amino acids.